What follows is one T cell receptor beta chain and its context. The record originates from a study of blood T cells in healthy people across ages. Trimming removed 8 bases from V and 11 bases from J; junction bases left unmatched: 13. The CDR3 consists of 13 residues. The V gene's germline CDR1 is SGHTA and CDR2 FQGNSA. A minimum of 5 micrograms of total RNA was extracted per sample. With a J-beta primer mix and a sample-barcoded 5' primer, a second PCR ran about 7 to 11 cycles. TCRdb ran MiXCR on the 5' RACE reads and lists one entry per CDR3 protein. The sample has some 890,000 distinct CDR3 sequences; 25% to 35% are singletons. These same data were also listed under a study on T cells of mothers and their children.

This clonotype was sampled from a woman in her forties in good health. J is TRBJ2-5 and V is TRBV7-2; 8 positions agree with TRBD1. Sequencing was performed on blood. The CDR3 reads CASGTGASYGQYF. As DNA, the CDR3 is TGTGCCAGCGGGACAGGTGCCTCCTACGGGCAGTACTTC.